A selection of T cell receptor beta chains follows, all from one sample in a study of blood T cells in healthy people across ages. TCRdb analysed the 5' RACE reads with MiXCR anew, one entry per CDR3 protein. The sample holds roughly 800,000 distinct CDR3 sequences; approximately 25% are singletons and the top ten take more than 3%. The data also belong to a second study, concerning T cells of mothers and their children.

The sequenced sample consisted of blood. The source is a boy aged 5-17 years in good health. The CDR3 runs from the conserved cysteine through the conserved F or W.

TRBJ1-2 TRBV24-1 CATSDLTKENGYTF
TRBJ2-7 TRBV7-2 CASSSRIGGAYEQYF
TRBJ2-7 TRBV7-2 CASSYEQGYYEQYF
TRBJ2-2 TRBV11-2 CASSLSLLVLFF
- TRBV11-2 CASSPYGIEQFF
TRBJ1-1 TRBV12-3/TRBV12-4 CASSLVPGSKNTEAFF
TRBJ2-3 TRBV20-1 CSARDLVVDTQYF
TRBJ1-5 TRBV19 CASRGWQGDQPQHF
TRBJ2-3 TRBV15 CATSRSRDTQYF
TRBJ1-5 TRBV4-3 CASSQDRGPGINQPQHF
TRBJ1-2 TRBV28 CATGGPYGYTF
TRBJ1-5 TRBV29-1 CSVAVSKNQPQHF
TRBJ2-3 TRBV6-6 CASSEGTSSTDTQYF
TRBJ2-6 TRBV7-9 CASSLGLAYQSSGANVLTF
TRBJ2-7 TRBV7-8 CTSSSQPGGPYEQYF
TRBJ1-1 TRBV18 CASSPQGLNTEAFF
TRBJ2-5 TRBV10-3 CAISSGGGEETQYF
TRBJ2-7 TRBV7-6 CASSLDLPSGSYEQYF
TRBJ1-2 TRBV7-2 CASSLADRIYGYTF
TRBJ2-1 TRBV19 CASSDPSVKGNEQFF
TRBJ1-5 TRBV20-1 CSALDRDGNQPQHF